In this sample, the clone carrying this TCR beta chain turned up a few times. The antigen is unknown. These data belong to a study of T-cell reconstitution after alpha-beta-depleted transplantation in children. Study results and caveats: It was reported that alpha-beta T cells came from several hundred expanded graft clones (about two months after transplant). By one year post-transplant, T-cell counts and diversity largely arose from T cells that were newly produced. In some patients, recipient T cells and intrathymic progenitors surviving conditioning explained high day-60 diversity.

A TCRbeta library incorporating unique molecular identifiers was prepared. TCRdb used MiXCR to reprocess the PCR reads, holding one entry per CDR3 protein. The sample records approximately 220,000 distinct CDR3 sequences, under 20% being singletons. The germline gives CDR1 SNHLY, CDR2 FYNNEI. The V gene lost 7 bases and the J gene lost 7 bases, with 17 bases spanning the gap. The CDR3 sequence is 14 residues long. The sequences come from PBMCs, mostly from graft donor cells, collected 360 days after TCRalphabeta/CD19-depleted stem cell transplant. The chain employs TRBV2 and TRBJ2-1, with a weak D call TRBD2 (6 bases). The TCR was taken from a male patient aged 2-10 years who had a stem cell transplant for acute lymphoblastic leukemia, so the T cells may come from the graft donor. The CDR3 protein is CASNPARGGNEQFF. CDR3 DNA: TGTGCCAGCAACCCTGCGCGGGGCGGTAATGAGCAGTTCTTC.